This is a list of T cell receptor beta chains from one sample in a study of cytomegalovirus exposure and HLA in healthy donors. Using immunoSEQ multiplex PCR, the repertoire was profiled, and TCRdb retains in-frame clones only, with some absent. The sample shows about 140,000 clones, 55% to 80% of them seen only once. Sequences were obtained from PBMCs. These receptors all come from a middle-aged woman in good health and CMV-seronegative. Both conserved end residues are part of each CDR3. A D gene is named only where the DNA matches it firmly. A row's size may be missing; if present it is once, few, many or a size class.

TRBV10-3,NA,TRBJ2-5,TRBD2,CAISAQAGDETQYF,TGTGCCATCAGTGCACAAGCGGGGGATGAGACCCAGTACTTC
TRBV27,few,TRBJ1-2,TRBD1,CASRQGTFGYTF,TGTGCCAGCAGACAGGGGACGTTTGGCTACACCTTC
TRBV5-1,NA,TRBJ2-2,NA,CASSLTANTGELFF,TGCGCCAGCAGCTTGACTGCGAACACCGGGGAGCTGTTTTTT
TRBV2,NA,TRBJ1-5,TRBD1,CASSETPGTGPYQPQHF,TGTGCCAGCAGTGAAACCCCCGGGACAGGGCCTTATCAGCCCCAGCATTTT
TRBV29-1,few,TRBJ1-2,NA,CSVLKAGKSYGYTF,TGCAGCGTCCTTAAGGCAGGGAAAAGCTATGGCTACACCTTC
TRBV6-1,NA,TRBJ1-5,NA,CASRDGYQPQHF,TGTGCCAGCCGGGATGGTTATCAGCCCCAGCATTTT
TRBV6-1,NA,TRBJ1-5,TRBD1,CASSPLTGSNQPQHF,TGTGCCAGCAGTCCCCTGACAGGGAGCAATCAGCCCCAGCATTTT
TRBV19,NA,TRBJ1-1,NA,CASTLTVNTEAFF,TGTGCCAGTACCCTTACAGTGAACACTGAAGCTTTCTTT
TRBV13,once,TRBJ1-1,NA,CASSPREGAEAFF,TGTGCCAGCAGCCCTAGGGAGGGGGCTGAAGCTTTCTTT
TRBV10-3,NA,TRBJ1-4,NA,CAISASGGGEKLFF,TGTGCCATCAGTGCCTCGGGCGGGGGCGAAAAACTGTTTTTT
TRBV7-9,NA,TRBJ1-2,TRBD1,CASSPGTGGGGYTF,TGTGCCAGCAGCCCAGGGACAGGGGGCGGTGGCTACACCTTC
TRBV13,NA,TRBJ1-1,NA,CASSPIGTYNLGTEAFF,TGTGCCAGCAGCCCTATAGGGACTTACAACTTGGGCACTGAAGCTTTCTTT
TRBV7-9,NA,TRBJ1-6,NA,CASSLGTNNSPLHF,TGTGCCAGCAGCTTAGGGACAAATAATTCACCCCTCCACTTT
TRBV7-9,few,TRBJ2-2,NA,CSSSRETSTGELFF,TGTTCCAGCAGCAGAGAAACTAGCACCGGGGAGCTGTTTTTT
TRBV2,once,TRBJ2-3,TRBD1,CASSLDRGTDTQYF,TGTGCCAGCAGCCTCGACAGGGGCACAGATACGCAGTATTTT
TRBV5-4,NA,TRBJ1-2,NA,CASSEGEYNKGYTF,TGTGCCAGCTCCGAGGGGGAGTATAATAAGGGCTACACCTTC
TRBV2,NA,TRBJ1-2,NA,CASRYSSEGYTF,TGTGCCAGCAGGTACTCGTCGGAGGGCTACACCTTC
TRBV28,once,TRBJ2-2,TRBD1,CASSTHRDREAGELFF,TGTGCCAGCAGTACCCACCGGGACAGGGAAGCCGGGGAGCTGTTTTTT
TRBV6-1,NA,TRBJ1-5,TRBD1,CASQGQLTSNQPQHF,TGTGCCAGCCAGGGACAGTTGACCTCCAATCAGCCCCAGCATTTT
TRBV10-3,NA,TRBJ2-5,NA,CAISDLSGGETQYF,TGTGCCATCAGTGATCTATCGGGGGGCGAGACCCAGTACTTC